Below, 27 T cell receptor beta chains from the same sample are listed, as sequenced in a study of CD8+ T cells in alopecia areata. Extracted RNA was reverse transcribed, and the resulting cDNA served as sequencing template. Assay used: immunoSEQ multiplex PCR; TCRdb lists only in-frame clones, some missing. Among about 110,000 clones listed, 59% were seen once. The sample was CD8+ T cells sorted from blood. The source is a human donor in good health.

This clone appeared once. The chain combines TRBV10-3 with TRBJ2-1; D remains ambiguous. The germline V and J ends were trimmed by 4 bases and 0 bases, with 7 bases remaining between them. The CDR3 length is 14 residues. In germline, CDR1 is ENHRY, CDR2 SYGVKD. The CDR3 DNA sequence: TGTGCCATCAGTGCGACCGACTCCTACAATGAGCAGTTCTTC. It encodes CAISATDSYNEQFF.

This clone was seen more than once but under ten times. The chain carries TRBV28 and TRBJ2-5; D is perhaps TRBD1 or TRBD2 (5 bases each). In germline, CDR1 is MDHEN, CDR2 SYDVKM. CDR3 length: 15 residues. Trimming took 3 bases from V and 3 from J, leaving 14 bases between them. The CDR3 here is CASSLGDGLEETQYF. The CDR3 region has the DNA TGTGCCAGCAGTTTGGGGGACGGGTTGGAAGAGACCCAGTACTTC.

The gene calls are TRBV29-1 and TRBJ2-2, with D hard to call. V lost 1 base and J 2 bases, leaving 5 bases between the germline ends. Germline CDR1 SQVTM, CDR2 ANQGSEA. CDR3 length: 13 residues. The CDR3 loop reads CSVEAHNTGELFF. As DNA, the CDR3 is TGCAGCGTTGAAGCCCATAACACCGGGGAGCTGTTTTTT.

This clone has a handful of counts. The chain has TRBV13 and TRBJ2-3; unclear D gene. Germline-derived CDR1 and CDR2 are PRHDT and FYEKMQ (reference sequence). The ends were cut back, 4 bases at V and 2 bases at J, with 13 bases in the middle. The length of the CDR3 is 15 residues. CDR3 nucleotide sequence: TGTGCCAGCAGCTCCCTTGGCAATTACACAGATACGCAGTATTTT. Its protein product is CASSSLGNYTDTQYF.

This sequence joins TRBV2 and TRBJ2-1, with D possibly TRBD2 on 6 matching bases. CDR3 length equals 14 residues. Germline CDR1 reads SNHLY; CDR2 reads FYNNEI. The germline V and J ends were trimmed by 7 bases and 6 bases, with 16 bases remaining between them. This chain's CDR3 is CASISARDRNEQFF. The CDR3 bases are TGTGCCAGCATCTCTGCGCGGGACCGCAATGAGCAGTTCTTC. The full variable domain, its missing parts supplied by reference TRBV2 and TRBJ2-1, is EPEVTQTPSHQVTQMGQEVILRCVPISNHLYFYWYRQILGQKVEFLVSFYNNEISEKSEIFDDQFSVERPDGSNFTLKIRSTKLEDSAMYFCASISARDRNEQFFGPGTRLTVL.

In nucleotides, the CDR3 is TGTGCCAGCAGCTCCGGGACAGGTGGAAAGGGTACGCAGTATTTT. This sequence encodes CASSSGTGGKGTQYF. The V and J genes are TRBV13 and TRBJ2-3, with TRBD1 matching 8 bases. The germline V gene has CDR1 PRHDT and CDR2 FYEKMQ (reference sequence). The junction had 11 bases not matched to a gene; V was cut back by 4 bases and J by 8 bases. This CDR3 contains 15 residues.

This chain links TRBV25-1 with TRBJ2-5; 7 nucleotides match TRBD2. Germline CDR1 MGHDK, CDR2 SYGVNS. J lost 4 bases, V lost 5 bases, and 10 bases had no gene match. This CDR3 has 15 residues. The CDR3 DNA sequence: TGTGCCAGCAGTTACCCGACTAGCTTGGGAGAGACCCAGTACTTC. It codes for CASSYPTSLGETQYF.

The V and J genes are TRBV7-9 and TRBJ1-5; no reliable D call. The CDR3 runs 13 residues. The germline gives CDR1 SEHNR, CDR2 FQNEAQ (reference sequence). V lost 5 bases, J lost 5 bases, and 10 bases lay in between. CDR3 sequence (DNA): TGTGCCAGCAGCCCGTCCAGGCATCAGCCCCAGCATTTT. Its protein is CASSPSRHQPQHF. The variable domain in full, completed from reference TRBV7-9 and TRBJ1-5, reads DTGVSQNPRHKITKRGQNVTFRCDPISEHNRLYWYRQTLGQGPEFLTYFQNEAQLEKSRLLSDRFSAERPKGSFSTLEIQRTEQGDSAMYLCASSPSRHQPQHFGDGTRLSIL.

V and J are TRBV9 and TRBJ2-1; TRBD2 is a possible D gene (5 bases). The germline V and J ends were trimmed by 0 bases and 1 base, with 11 bases remaining between them. Germline loops: CDR1 SGDLS, CDR2 YYNGEE. This CDR3 contains 16 residues. CDR3: CASSVEDGLSYNEQFF. CDR3 DNA: TGTGCCAGCAGCGTAGAAGACGGACTGTCCTACAATGAGCAGTTCTTC.

The chain joins TRBV7-2 to TRBJ2-3, with 9 bases that match TRBD2. Germline values: CDR1 SGHTA, CDR2 FQGNSA. This CDR3 is 14 amino acids long. V dropped 5 bases and J dropped 4; count of bases not matched to a gene: 4. Here the CDR3 reads CASSAGLAADTQYF. In DNA form, the CDR3 reads TGTGCCAGCAGCGCGGGACTAGCTGCAGATACGCAGTATTTT.

In the case of this clone: A read error may produce the germline difference seen at one junction end. V gene TRBV7-7 combines with J gene TRBJ2-2; D not certain. Germline loops: CDR1 SSHAT, CDR2 FNYEAQ (reference sequence). The CDR3 runs to 13 residues. The CDR3 DNA reads as TGTGCTAGCAGCTTCGGGCCGACCGGGGAGCTGTTTTTT. This sequence encodes CASSFGPTGELFF. The variable domain in full, completed from reference TRBV7-7 and TRBJ2-2, reads GAGVSQSPRYKVTKRGQDVTLRCDPISSHATLYWYQQALGQGPEFLTYFNYEAQPDKSGLPSDRFSAERPEGSISTLTIQRTEQRDSAMYRCASSFGPTGELFFGEGSRLTVL.

The J gene is TRBJ2-5, the V gene TRBV29-1, with TRBD1 matching 7 bases. CDR3 length equals 15 residues. Trimming removed 1 base from V and 5 bases from J; junction bases left unmatched: 10. Germline CDR1 and CDR2: SQVTM and ANQGSEA. The DNA of the CDR3 is TGCAGCGTTGAAGGCCGGGTTACAGGGGAGGAGACCCAGTACTTC. Translated: CSVEGRVTGEETQYF.

This clone came up a few times. V usage is TRBV7-9 and J usage is TRBJ2-1, with TRBD1 as a possible D gene (8 bases). Trimming took 1 base from V and 4 from J, leaving 20 bases between them. CDR3 length: 18 residues. Germline V gene sequence: CDR1 SEHNR, CDR2 FQNEAQ (reference sequence). Here the CDR3 reads CASSLGSGTGQGYNEQFF. CDR3 coding DNA: TGTGCCAGCAGCTTAGGAAGCGGGACAGGTCAAGGGTACAATGAGCAGTTCTTC.

This sequence joins TRBV2 and TRBJ1-6; D gene uncertain. The V gene's germline CDR1 is SNHLY and CDR2 FYNNEI. There are 13 residues in the CDR3. V lost 9 bases to trimming and J lost 10 bases, with 16 bases between them. CDR3 nucleotide sequence: TGTGCCAGGGCCGTGGGGAGAAGCTCACCCCTCCACTTT. It encodes CARAVGRSSPLHF.

The V call is TRBV11-2, the J call TRBJ2-7; possible D gene TRBD2, 5 bases. In germline, CDR1 is SGHAT, CDR2 FQNNGV. V shed 9 bases and J shed 0 bases, with 15 bases lying between them. This CDR3 is 14 amino acids long. The CDR3 DNA sequence: TGTGCCAGTTCCGGAGGACCTGCCTCCTACGAGCAGTACTTC. This sequence encodes CASSGGPASYEQYF.

This clone was found a few times. This rearrangement joins TRBV4-3 to TRBJ2-3, with unresolved D. The CDR3 loop spans 14 amino acids. Germline V CDR1 and CDR2: LGHNA, YSLEER. The ends were cut back, 0 bases at V and 2 bases at J, with 6 bases in the middle. CDR3 sequence reads: CASSQDADTDTQYF. CDR3 bases: TGCGCCAGCAGCCAAGATGCGGACACAGATACGCAGTATTTT.

CDR3 protein: CASSGGETQYF. CDR3 bases: TGTGCCAGCAGTGGGGGGGAGACCCAGTACTTC. The V and J genes are TRBV25-1 and TRBJ2-5, with D perhaps assigned TRBD1 or TRBD2 (5 bases each). Per the germline V gene, CDR1 is MGHDK and CDR2 is SYGVNS. There are 11 residues in the CDR3. V was pared by 4 bases and J by 5 bases, with 5 bases between.

This rearrangement joins TRBV10-3 to TRBJ2-3; TRBD1 aligns across 10 bases. In germline, CDR1 is ENHRY, CDR2 SYGVKD. The trim removed 2 bases at V and 5 bases at J, leaving 4 bases unmatched. The CDR3 has 15 amino acids. CDR3 nucleotides: TGTGCCATCAGTGAGGGGACAGGGGATGGAGATACGCAGTATTTT. Translating it yields CAISEGTGDGDTQYF.

This chain links TRBV19 with TRBJ1-4; TRBD1 matches 10 bases. The ends lost 5 bases at V and 7 bases at J; junction bases unmatched: 7. Germline values: CDR1 LNHDA, CDR2 SQIVND (reference sequence). The CDR3 runs 15 residues. The CDR3 here is CASSVGQGIGEKLFF. CDR3 in DNA: TGTGCCAGTAGTGTGGGACAGGGGATAGGTGAAAAACTGTTTTTT.

This clone has only a few counts. The chain combines TRBV15 with TRBJ2-2; 7 nucleotides agree with TRBD1. The CDR3 has 14 residues. J was trimmed by 10 bases and V by 1 base; bases with no gene match: 6. Per germline, CDR1 LNHNV and CDR2 YYDKDF (reference sequence). The CDR3 protein is CATSRARTGEELFF. CDR3 sequence (DNA): TGTGCCACCAGCAGAGCGAGGACAGGCGAGGAGCTGTTTTTT. The full variable domain, its missing parts supplied by reference TRBV15 and TRBJ2-2, is DAMVIQNPRYQVTQFGKPVTLSCSQTLNHNVMYWYQQKSSQAPKLLFHYYDKDFNNEADTPDNFQSRRPNTSFCFLDIRSPGLGDTAMYLCATSRARTGEELFFGEGSRLTVL.

The J gene is TRBJ1-6, the V gene TRBV7-8; the D is unclear. This CDR3 spans 17 amino acids. Germline CDR1 SGHVS, CDR2 FQNEAQ. V dropped 1 base and J dropped 0 bases, with 10 bases sitting between them. For the CDR3, the DNA is TGTGCCAGCAGCTTAGGCCCCCCCTTCTCCTATAATTCACCCCTCCACTTT. Translating it yields CASSLGPPFSYNSPLHF. The entire variable domain, with the rest obtained from reference TRBV7-8 and TRBJ1-6, is as follows: GAGVSQSPRYKVAKRGQDVALRCDPISGHVSLFWYQQALGQGPEFLTYFQNEAQLDKSGLPSDRFFAERPEGSVSTLKIQRTQQEDSAVYLCASSLGPPFSYNSPLHFGNGTRLTVT.

This clone has just a few counts. The J gene is TRBJ2-1, the V gene TRBV21-1; TRBD2 reflects the table's D call only, with no check against the DNA. TRBV21-1 is marked as a pseudogene. This CDR3 contains 16 residues. The CDR3 sequence: CASSKRRGSHSHEQFF. In DNA, the CDR3 is TGTGCCAGCAGCAAAAGGCGGGGGAGCCATTCCCATGAGCAGTTCTTC.

The chain uses TRBV6-1 and TRBJ2-7; 7 bases are a match to TRBD1. There are 15 residues in the CDR3. J lost 2 bases, V lost 7 bases, and 11 bases had no gene match. Per the germline V gene, CDR1 is MNHNS and CDR2 is SASEGT. The CDR3 nucleotides are TGTGCCAGCACCACCCTCCCCGACAGGGCCTACGAGCAGTACTTC. As protein: CASTTLPDRAYEQYF.

The rearrangement links TRBV30 to TRBJ2-7, with unresolved D. Germline V lookup: CDR1 GTSNPN, CDR2 SVGIG (reference sequence). Trimming stripped 1 base from V and 2 bases from J, with 9 bases between. The CDR3 is made up of 13 amino acids. CDR3 loop: CAWSDHRAYEQYF. The CDR3 DNA sequence: TGTGCCTGGAGTGACCATAGAGCCTACGAGCAGTACTTC.

V and J are TRBV6-6 and TRBJ2-5, with 9 bases identical to TRBD2. There are 16 residues in the CDR3. Trimming cost V 2 bases and J 5 bases; bases outside gene matches: 9. In germline, CDR1 is MNHNY, CDR2 SVGAGI (reference sequence). The CDR3 DNA reads as TGTGCCAGCAGTTACGGGATATCCGCGGGGGGGGAGACCCAGTACTTC. Protein product: CASSYGISAGGETQYF.

The chain carries TRBV27 and TRBJ2-1, with D uncertain. The length of the CDR3 is 14 residues. V was trimmed by 3 bases and J by 4 bases, leaving 10 bases between them. Germline V gene sequence: CDR1 MNHEY, CDR2 SMNVEV (reference sequence). Written as DNA, the CDR3 is TGTGCCAGCAGTTTGGTAGGGCCGTACAATGAGCAGTTCTTC. It translates to CASSLVGPYNEQFF.

This clone was detected a few times. This sequence joins TRBV6-6 and TRBJ1-2; the D is unclear. The CDR3 extends over 12 amino acids. Trimming stripped 4 bases from V and 4 bases from J, with 7 bases between. Germline V gives CDR1 MNHNY, CDR2 SVGAGI (reference sequence). The CDR3 spells CASSLSGYGYTF. The CDR3 bases are TGTGCCAGCAGTTTATCGGGCTATGGCTACACCTTC.